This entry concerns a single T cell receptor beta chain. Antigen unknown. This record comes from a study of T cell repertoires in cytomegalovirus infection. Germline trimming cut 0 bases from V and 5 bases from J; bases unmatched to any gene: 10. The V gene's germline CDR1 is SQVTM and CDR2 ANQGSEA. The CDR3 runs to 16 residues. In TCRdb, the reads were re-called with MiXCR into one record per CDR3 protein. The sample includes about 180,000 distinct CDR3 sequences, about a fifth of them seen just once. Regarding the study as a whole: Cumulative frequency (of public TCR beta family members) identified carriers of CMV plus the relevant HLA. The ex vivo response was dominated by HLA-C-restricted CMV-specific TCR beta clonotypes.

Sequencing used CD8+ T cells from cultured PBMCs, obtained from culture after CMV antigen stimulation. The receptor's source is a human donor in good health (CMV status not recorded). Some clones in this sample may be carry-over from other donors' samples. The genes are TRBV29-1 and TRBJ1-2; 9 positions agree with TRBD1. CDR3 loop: CSVEDSGDREGYGYTF. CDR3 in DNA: TGCAGCGTTGAAGATTCGGGGGACAGGGAAGGGTATGGCTACACCTTC.